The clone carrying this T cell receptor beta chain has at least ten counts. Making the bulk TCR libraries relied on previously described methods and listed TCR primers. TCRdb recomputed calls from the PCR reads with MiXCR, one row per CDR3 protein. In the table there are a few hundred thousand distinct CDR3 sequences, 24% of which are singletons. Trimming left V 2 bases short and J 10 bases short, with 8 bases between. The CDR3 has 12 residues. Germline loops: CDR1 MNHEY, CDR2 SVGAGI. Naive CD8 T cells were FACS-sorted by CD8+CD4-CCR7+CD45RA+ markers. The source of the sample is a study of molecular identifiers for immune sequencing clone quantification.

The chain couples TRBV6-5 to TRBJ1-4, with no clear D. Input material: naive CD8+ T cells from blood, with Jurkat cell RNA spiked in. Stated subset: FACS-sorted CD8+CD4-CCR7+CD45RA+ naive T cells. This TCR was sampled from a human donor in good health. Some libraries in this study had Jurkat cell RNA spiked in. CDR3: CASSYDRLKLFF. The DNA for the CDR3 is TGTGCCAGCAGTTACGACCGACTAAAACTGTTTTTT.